These 11 T cell receptor beta chains were sequenced from one sample in a study of control samples from healthy donors and cancer patients. Clones were read by immunoSEQ multiplex PCR, and TCRdb kept only the in-frame ones, dropping some. Altogether roughly 59,000 clones are present, 80% to 95% being singletons, with the ten largest covering about 1.8%. Sequencing used PBMCs. These receptors were collected from a middle-aged man with colorectal cancer.

The chain links TRBV2 to TRBJ1-2, with TRBD1 matching 7 bases. With V trimmed by 7 bases and J by 5 bases, 19 bases remained unmatched. Germline lookup yields CDR1 SNHLY and CDR2 FYNNEI. The CDR3 sequence is 17 residues long. CDR3 in DNA: TGTGCCAGCATTCGACAGGGTGGGGGCCCTTTATCGTATGGCTACACCTTC. Amino acids: CASIRQGGGPLSYGYTF. The full variable domain, in which reference TRBV2 and TRBJ1-2 provide the parts outside the CDR3, is EPEVTQTPSHQVTQMGQEVILRCVPISNHLYFYWYRQILGQKVEFLVSFYNNEISEKSEIFDDQFSVERPDGSNFTLKIRSTKLEDSAMYFCASIRQGGGPLSYGYTFGSGTRLTVV.

The chain has TRBV29-1 and TRBJ2-3; tentatively, D is TRBD2 (6 bases). The CDR3 contains 16 residues. Germline V lookup: CDR1 SQVTM, CDR2 ANQGSEA. Between the trimmed V and J ends, which lost 1 base and 6 bases, there was a span of 20 bases. CDR3 DNA: TGCAGCGTTGAAGTGACAGCTTACGGGGGTGCGGATACGCAGTATTTT. Protein product: CSVEVTAYGGADTQYF.

The chain combines TRBV10-3 with TRBJ1-5; D not resolved. CDR1 and CDR2 from the germline V gene are ENHRY and SYGVKD. V lost 2 bases and J lost 2, with 7 bases in between. CDR3 length: 14 residues. For the CDR3, the DNA is TGTGCCATCAGTGAGAGTTCGGGCAATCAGCCCCAGCATTTT. Residues: CAISESSGNQPQHF.

V and J are TRBV7-2 and TRBJ2-1, with TRBD1 as a possible D gene (7 bases). The CDR3 is 15 residues long. The germline gives CDR1 SGHTA, CDR2 FQGNSA. The V end lost 5 bases, the J end lost 7 bases, and 18 bases lay between the germline ends. The CDR3 coding sequence is TGTGCCAGCAGCCCTGGACAGGCCGGGGGTAATGAGCAGTTCTTC. This translates into CASSPGQAGGNEQFF.

The chain has TRBV3-1 (or the pseudogene TRBV3-2) and TRBJ2-7; TRBD2 is a possible D gene (6 bases). The CDR3 runs to 13 residues. The V gene's germline CDR1 is LGHDT and CDR2 YNNKEL (reference sequence). V was clipped by 3 bases and J by 6 bases, with 12 bases between them. The CDR3 spells CASSQGGGSEQYF. The CDR3 coding sequence is TGTGCCAGCAGCCAGGGAGGAGGATCCGAGCAGTACTTC.

The rearrangement joins TRBV20-1 to TRBJ2-1, with 10 bases fitting TRBD1. The J segment lost 12 bases and the V segment lost 3 bases, leaving 11 bases of the junction unmatched. In germline, CDR1 is DFQATT, CDR2 SNEGSKA (reference sequence). The CDR3 loop spans 14 amino acids. CDR3 amino acids: CSASFGTGAGLQFF. The CDR3 bases are TGCAGTGCTAGTTTCGGGACAGGGGCCGGTTTGCAGTTCTTC.

This rearrangement joins TRBV18 to TRBJ2-3; D is unclear. V lost 0 bases to trimming and J lost 0 bases, with 10 bases between them. This CDR3 spans 16 amino acids. Germline loops: CDR1 KGHSH, CDR2 LQKENI. The CDR3 loop is CASSPPTDTSTDTQYF. The CDR3 bases are TGTGCCAGCTCACCACCGACTGACACTAGCACAGATACGCAGTATTTT.

V usage is TRBV5-6 and J usage is TRBJ2-7; TRBD2 is a possible D gene (6 bases). From germline, CDR1 is SGHDT and CDR2 YYEEEE. Trimming pared 1 base from V and 0 bases from J, leaving 8 bases between. The CDR3 runs 14 residues. The CDR3 nucleotides are TGTGCCAGCAGCTTGAGCGGGTACTCCTACGAGCAGTACTTC. Its protein is CASSLSGYSYEQYF. Combining the CDR3 with reference TRBV5-6 and TRBJ2-7 gives the whole variable domain DAGVTQSPTHLIKTRGQQVTLRCSPKSGHDTVSWYQQALGQGPQFIFQYYEEEERQRGNFPDRFSGHQFPNYSSELNVNALLLGDSALYLCASSLSGYSYEQYFGPGTRLTVT.

This rearrangement joins TRBV6-5 to TRBJ2-2, with D unclear. This CDR3 is 16 amino acids long. Trimming took off 4 bases at V and 0 bases at J, with 12 bases between the two ends. CDR1 and CDR2 (germline): MNHEY, SVGAGI. The CDR3 DNA is TGTGCCAGCAGTTCTCGGACCCCCCCGAACACCGGGGAGCTGTTTTTT. It codes for CASSSRTPPNTGELFF.

The V call is TRBV9, the J call TRBJ1-2, with TRBD1 matching 9 bases. Germline V gene lookup returns CDR1 SGDLS and CDR2 YYNGEE. The V and J ends lost 6 bases and 2 bases, in that order; junction bases with no gene match: 5. The CDR3 is 14 amino acids. CDR3 DNA sequence: TGTGCCAGCACTCCGGGACAGGGAAACTATGGCTACACCTTC. The encoded protein is CASTPGQGNYGYTF.

This rearrangement joins TRBV11-2 to TRBJ1-6; D is uncertain. Germline V gene sequence: CDR1 SGHAT, CDR2 FQNNGV. This CDR3 is built from 13 residues. V lost 0 bases to trimming and J lost 7 bases, with 4 bases between them. CDR3 region: CASSLESNSPLHF. In nucleotides, the CDR3 is TGTGCCAGCAGCTTAGAGAGCAATTCACCCCTCCACTTT. The full variable domain, completed using reference TRBV11-2 and TRBJ1-6, is EAGVAQSPRYKIIEKRQSVAFWCNPISGHATLYWYQQILGQGPKLLIQFQNNGVVDDSQLPKDRFSAERLKGVDSTLKIQPAKLEDSAVYLCASSLESNSPLHFGNGTRLTVT.